This T cell receptor (beta chain) was profiled in a study of cytomegalovirus exposure and HLA in healthy donors. Trimming took 0 bases from V and 7 from J, leaving 12 bases between them. Germline V gene sequence: CDR1 SEHNR, CDR2 FQNEAQ (reference sequence). There are 14 residues in the CDR3. The PCR contained 60 Vbeta and 13 Jbeta primers. Clones were sequenced by immunoSEQ multiplex PCR, and TCRdb holds only the in-frame ones, with some missing. This sample's table has 150,000 to 200,000 clones. This TCR was recovered from a man aged 30 to 39 in good health and CMV-seronegative. The sample comprised PBMCs. The chain employs TRBV7-9 and TRBJ1-2; D ambiguous. In DNA, the CDR3 is TGTGCCAGCAGCTTAGCCCTAGAGGGAATTGGCTACACCTTC. It codes for CASSLALEGIGYTF.